A selection of T cell receptor beta chains follows, all from one sample in a study of human T cells and chemical hapten exposure. TCRdb fed the RACE reads into MiXCR, producing one record per CDR3 protein. This sample has 150,000 to 200,000 distinct CDR3 sequences, with more than 14% found just once. The specimen comprised whole blood, sampled in connection with sensitization to the hapten diphenylcyclopropenone (DPC). Every receptor here comes from a woman under 40 with alopecia areata. Some clones in this sample may be carry-over from other donors' samples. Both conserved end residues are part of each CDR3. A D gene is named only where the DNA matches it firmly. The size of a clone is reported for some rows only, either as once, few or many, or as a class for expanded clones.

J | size | D | V | CDR3 | DNA
TRBJ1-5 | many | TRBD1 | TRBV20-1 | CSAIDRGFHQPQHF | TGCAGTGCTATCGACAGGGGTTTCCATCAGCCCCAGCATTTT
TRBJ2-5 | few | - | TRBV28 | CASSLPPTGETQYF | TGTGCCAGCAGTTTGCCCCCGACGGGGGAGACCCAGTACTTC
TRBJ1-6 | - | - | TRBV4-1 | CASSQDRGANSPLHF | TGCGCCAGCAGCCAAGATAGGGGGGCTAATTCACCCCTCCACTTT
TRBJ2-1 | few | - | TRBV27 | CASTLDGQASYNEQFF | TGTGCCAGCACCCTCGACGGTCAGGCCTCCTACAATGAGCAGTTCTTC
TRBJ1-1 | few | TRBD1 | TRBV6-1 | CASSELGQGAEAFF | TGTGCCAGCAGTGAACTCGGACAGGGAGCTGAAGCTTTCTTT
TRBJ2-7 | - | TRBD1 | TRBV5-1 | CASSPTGTGIYEQYF | TGCGCCAGCAGCCCGACCGGGACAGGGATCTACGAGCAGTACTTC
TRBJ2-5 | few | TRBD1 | TRBV7-9 | CASSSILGQTQETQYF | TGTGCCAGCAGCTCGATACTGGGACAGACACAAGAGACCCAGTACTTC
TRBJ2-4 | - | - | TRBV6-5 | CASSPNFGAAKNIQYF | TGTGCCAGCAGTCCTAACTTTGGAGCAGCCAAAAACATTCAGTACTTC
TRBJ1-1 | many | - | TRBV12-3/TRBV12-4 | CASSGQMNTEAFF | TGTGCCAGCAGCGGACAGATGAACACTGAAGCTTTCTTT
TRBJ1-5 | once | - | TRBV4-3 | CASSQEITQPQHF | TGCGCAAGCAGCCAAGAGATTACTCAGCCCCAGCATTTT
TRBJ2-3 | - | - | TRBV5-1 | CASSRLAGQSLDTQYF | TGCGCCAGCAGCCGGTTGGCGGGACAGTCATTGGATACGCAGTATTTT
TRBJ2-3 | few | TRBD1 | TRBV10-3 | CAIRGQTTDTQYF | TGTGCCATCAGGGGACAGACCACAGATACGCAGTATTTT
TRBJ2-7 | few | - | TRBV11-3 | CASSLARGAGVGEQYF | TGTGCCAGCAGCTTAGCTCGTGGGGCAGGGGTTGGCGAGCAGTACTTC
TRBJ2-7 | - | - | TRBV6-6 | CASSSAGSTLYEQYF | TGTGCCAGCAGTTCGGCCGGGTCCACGCTCTACGAGCAGTACTTC
TRBJ2-2 | - | - | TRBV5-4 | CASSQGGGELFF | TGTGCCAGCAGCCAGGGGGGCGGGGAGCTGTTTTTT
TRBJ1-2 | few | - | TRBV2 | CASFKSAGLGGYTF | TGTGCCAGTTTTAAGTCGGCCGGGCTGGGAGGCTACACCTTC
TRBJ2-7 | few | - | TRBV30 | CAWSKTTYEQYF | TGTGCCTGGAGTAAGACAACTTACGAGCAGTACTTC